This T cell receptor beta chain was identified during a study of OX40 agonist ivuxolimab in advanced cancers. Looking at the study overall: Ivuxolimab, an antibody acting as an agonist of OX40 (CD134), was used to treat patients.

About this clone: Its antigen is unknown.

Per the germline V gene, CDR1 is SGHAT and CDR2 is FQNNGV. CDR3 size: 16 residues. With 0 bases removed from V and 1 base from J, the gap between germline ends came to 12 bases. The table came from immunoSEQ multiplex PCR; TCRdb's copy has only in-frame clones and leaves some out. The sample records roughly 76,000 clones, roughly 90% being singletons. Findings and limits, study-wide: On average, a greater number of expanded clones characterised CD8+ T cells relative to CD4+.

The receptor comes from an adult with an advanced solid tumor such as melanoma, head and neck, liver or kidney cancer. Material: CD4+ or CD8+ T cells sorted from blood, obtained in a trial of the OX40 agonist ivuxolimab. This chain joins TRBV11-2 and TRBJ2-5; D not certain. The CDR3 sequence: CASSLEAIATQETQYF. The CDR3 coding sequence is TGTGCCAGCAGCTTAGAAGCTATCGCGACCCAAGAGACCCAGTACTTC.